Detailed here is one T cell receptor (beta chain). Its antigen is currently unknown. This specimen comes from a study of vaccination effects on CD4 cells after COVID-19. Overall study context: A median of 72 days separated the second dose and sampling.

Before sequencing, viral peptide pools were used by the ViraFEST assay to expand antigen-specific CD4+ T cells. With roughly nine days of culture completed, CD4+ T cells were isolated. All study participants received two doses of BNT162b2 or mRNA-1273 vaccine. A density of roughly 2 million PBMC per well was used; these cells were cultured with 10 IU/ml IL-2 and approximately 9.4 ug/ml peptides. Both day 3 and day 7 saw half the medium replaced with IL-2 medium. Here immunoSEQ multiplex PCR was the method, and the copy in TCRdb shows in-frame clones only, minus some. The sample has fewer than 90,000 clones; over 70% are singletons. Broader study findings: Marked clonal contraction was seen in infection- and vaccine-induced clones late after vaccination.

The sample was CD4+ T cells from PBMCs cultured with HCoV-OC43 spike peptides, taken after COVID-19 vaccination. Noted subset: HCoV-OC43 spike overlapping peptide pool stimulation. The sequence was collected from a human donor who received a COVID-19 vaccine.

CDR3 residues: CASSAIGRSNTGELFF. CDR3 coding DNA: TGTGCCAGCAGTGCGATTGGCAGATCGAACACCGGGGAGCTGTTTTTT. This chain uses TRBV6-2 or TRBV6-3 with TRBJ2-2; D remains ambiguous. Trimming removed 5 bases at V and 0 bases at J, with 13 bases between. From germline, CDR1 is MNHEY and CDR2 SVGEGT. This CDR3 has 16 residues.